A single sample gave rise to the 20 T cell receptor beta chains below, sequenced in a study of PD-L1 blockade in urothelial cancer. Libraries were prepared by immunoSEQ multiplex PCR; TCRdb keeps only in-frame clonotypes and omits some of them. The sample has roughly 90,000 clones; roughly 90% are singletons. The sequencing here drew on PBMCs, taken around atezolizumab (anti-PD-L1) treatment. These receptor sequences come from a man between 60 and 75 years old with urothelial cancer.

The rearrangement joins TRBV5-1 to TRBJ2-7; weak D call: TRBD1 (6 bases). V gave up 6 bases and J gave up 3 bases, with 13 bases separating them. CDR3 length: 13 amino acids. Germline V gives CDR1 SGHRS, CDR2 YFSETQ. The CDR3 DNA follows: TGCGCCAGCAAGAGTTACAGGGACTACGAGCAGTACTTC. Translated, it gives CASKSYRDYEQYF. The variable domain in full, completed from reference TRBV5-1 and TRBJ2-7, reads KAGVTQTPRYLIKTRGQQVTLSCSPISGHRSVSWYQQTPGQGLQFLFEYFSETQRNKGNFPGRFSGRQFSNSRSEMNVSTLELGDSALYLCASKSYRDYEQYFGPGTRLTVT.

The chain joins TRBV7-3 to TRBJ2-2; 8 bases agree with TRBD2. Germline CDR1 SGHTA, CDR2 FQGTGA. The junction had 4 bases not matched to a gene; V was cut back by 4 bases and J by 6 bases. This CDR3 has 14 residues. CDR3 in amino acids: CASSSGGRSGELFF. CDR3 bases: TGTGCCAGCAGCTCGGGGGGGCGGTCCGGGGAGCTGTTTTTT.

CDR3 sequence reads: CAVRGRLDQETQYF. The CDR3 DNA follows: TGTGCCGTGAGGGGGCGTCTAGACCAAGAGACCCAGTACTTC. The rearrangement uses TRBV6-5 and TRBJ2-5, with 7 positions matching TRBD1. CDR3 size: 14 residues. Trimming took 11 bases from V and 0 from J; bases not matched to a gene: 9. The V gene's germline CDR1 is MNHEY and CDR2 SVGAGI.

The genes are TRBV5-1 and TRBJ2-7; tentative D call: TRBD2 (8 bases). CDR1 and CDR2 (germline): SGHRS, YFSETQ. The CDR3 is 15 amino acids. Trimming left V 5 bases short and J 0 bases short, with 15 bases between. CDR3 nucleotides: TGCGCCAGCAGGGAACAGGGGACTAGCTCCTACGAGCAGTACTTC. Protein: CASREQGTSSYEQYF. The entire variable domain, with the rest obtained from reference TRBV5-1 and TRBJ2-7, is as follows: KAGVTQTPRYLIKTRGQQVTLSCSPISGHRSVSWYQQTPGQGLQFLFEYFSETQRNKGNFPGRFSGRQFSNSRSEMNVSTLELGDSALYLCASREQGTSSYEQYFGPGTRLTVT.

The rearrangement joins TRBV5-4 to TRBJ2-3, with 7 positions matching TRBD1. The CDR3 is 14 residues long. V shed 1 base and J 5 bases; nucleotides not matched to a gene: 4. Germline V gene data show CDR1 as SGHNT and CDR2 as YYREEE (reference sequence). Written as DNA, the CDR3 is TGTGCCAGCAGCTTGTCACAGGGGAAAGATACGCAGTATTTT. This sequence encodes CASSLSQGKDTQYF. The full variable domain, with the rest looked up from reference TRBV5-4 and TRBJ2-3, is ETGVTQSPTHLIKTRGQQVTLRCSSQSGHNTVSWYQQALGQGPQFIFQYYREEENGRGNFPPRFSGLQFPNYSSELNVNALELDDSALYLCASSLSQGKDTQYFGPGTRLTVL.

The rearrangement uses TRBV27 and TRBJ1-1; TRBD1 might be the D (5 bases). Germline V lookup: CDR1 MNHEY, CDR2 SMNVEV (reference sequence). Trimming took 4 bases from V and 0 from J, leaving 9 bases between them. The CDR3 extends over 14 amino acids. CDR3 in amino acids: CASSSGLLNTEAFF. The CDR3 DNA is TGTGCCAGCAGTTCGGGACTATTGAACACTGAAGCTTTCTTT.

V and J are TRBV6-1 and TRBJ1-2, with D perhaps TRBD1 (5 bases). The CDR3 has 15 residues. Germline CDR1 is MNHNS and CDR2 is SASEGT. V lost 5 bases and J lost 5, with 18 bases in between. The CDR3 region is CASSQSSGNEYGYTF. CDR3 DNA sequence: TGTGCCAGCAGTCAAAGTTCAGGGAATGAGTATGGCTACACCTTC.

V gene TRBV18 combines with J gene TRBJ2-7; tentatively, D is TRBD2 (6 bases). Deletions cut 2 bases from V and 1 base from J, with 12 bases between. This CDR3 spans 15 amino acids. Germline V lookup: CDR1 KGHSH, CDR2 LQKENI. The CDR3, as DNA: TGTGCCAGCTCACCAGGAGGGGTCGGATCCTACGAGCAGTACTTC. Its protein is CASSPGGVGSYEQYF.

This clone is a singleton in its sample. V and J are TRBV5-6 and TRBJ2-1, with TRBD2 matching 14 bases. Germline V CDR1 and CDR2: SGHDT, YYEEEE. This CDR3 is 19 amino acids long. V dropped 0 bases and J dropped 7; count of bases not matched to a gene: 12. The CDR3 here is CASSLERGLAGGQRNEQFF. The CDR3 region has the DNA TGTGCCAGCAGCTTGGAGCGTGGACTAGCGGGGGGACAGAGGAATGAGCAGTTCTTC.

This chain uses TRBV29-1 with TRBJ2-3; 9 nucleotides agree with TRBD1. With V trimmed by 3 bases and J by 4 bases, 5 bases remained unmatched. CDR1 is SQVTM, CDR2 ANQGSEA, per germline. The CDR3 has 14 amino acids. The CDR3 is CSVDSGQGPDTQYF. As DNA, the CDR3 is TGCAGCGTTGATTCCGGACAGGGGCCAGATACGCAGTATTTT.

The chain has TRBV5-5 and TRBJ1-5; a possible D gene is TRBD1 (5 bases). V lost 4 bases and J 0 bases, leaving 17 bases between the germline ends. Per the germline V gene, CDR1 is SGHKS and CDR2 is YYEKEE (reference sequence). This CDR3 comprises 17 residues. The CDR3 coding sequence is TGTGCCAGCAGCCCGCGCGAAGACAGCTATAGCAATCAGCCCCAGCATTTT. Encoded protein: CASSPREDSYSNQPQHF.

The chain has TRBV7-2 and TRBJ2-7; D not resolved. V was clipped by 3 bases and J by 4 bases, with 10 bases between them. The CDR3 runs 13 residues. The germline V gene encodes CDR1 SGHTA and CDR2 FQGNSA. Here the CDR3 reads CASSFEAAYEQYF. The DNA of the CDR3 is TGTGCCAGCAGCTTTGAGGCGGCTTACGAGCAGTACTTC.

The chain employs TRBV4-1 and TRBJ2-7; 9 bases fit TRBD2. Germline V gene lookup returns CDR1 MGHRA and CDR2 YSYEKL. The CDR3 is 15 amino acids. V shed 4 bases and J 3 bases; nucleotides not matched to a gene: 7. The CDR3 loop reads CASSLGLANNYEQYF. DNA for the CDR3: TGCGCCAGCAGCCTCGGACTAGCGAATAACTACGAGCAGTACTTC.

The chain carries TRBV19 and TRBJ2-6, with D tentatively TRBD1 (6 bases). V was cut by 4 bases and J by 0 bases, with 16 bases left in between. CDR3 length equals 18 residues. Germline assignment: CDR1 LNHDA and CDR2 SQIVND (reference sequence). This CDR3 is CASSTTGQWGSGANVLTF. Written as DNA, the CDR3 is TGTGCCAGTAGTACTACAGGGCAGTGGGGCTCTGGGGCCAACGTCCTGACTTTC.

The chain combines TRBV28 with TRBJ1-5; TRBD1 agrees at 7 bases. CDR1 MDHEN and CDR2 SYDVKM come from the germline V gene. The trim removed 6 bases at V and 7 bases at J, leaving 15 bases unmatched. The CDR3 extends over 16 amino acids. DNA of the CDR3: TGTGCCAGCAGGCCCGGGGGCAGGGGGGAAAGACAGCCCCAGCATTTT. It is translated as CASRPGGRGERQPQHF.

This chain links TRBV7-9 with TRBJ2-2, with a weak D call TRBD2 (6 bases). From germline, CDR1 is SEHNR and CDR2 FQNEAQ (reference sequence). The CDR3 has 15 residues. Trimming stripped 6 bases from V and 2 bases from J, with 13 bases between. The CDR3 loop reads CASSRLGPNTGELFF. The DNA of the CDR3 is TGTGCCAGCAGTCGACTAGGGCCCAACACCGGGGAGCTGTTTTTT.

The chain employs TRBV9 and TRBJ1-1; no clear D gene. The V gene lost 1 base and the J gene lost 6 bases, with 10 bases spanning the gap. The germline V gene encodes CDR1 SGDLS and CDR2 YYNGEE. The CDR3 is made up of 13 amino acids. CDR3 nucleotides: TGTGCCAGCAGCGTATCGGTTTTGGCTGAAGCTTTCTTT. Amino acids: CASSVSVLAEAFF.

Written as DNA, the CDR3 is TGTGCCAGCAGGACAGAGAAAAACATTCAGTACTTC. This gives the protein CASRTEKNIQYF. This rearrangement joins TRBV27 to TRBJ2-4, with a weak D call TRBD1 (5 bases). From germline, CDR1 is MNHEY and CDR2 SMNVEV (reference sequence). V lost 6 bases and J lost 4, with 7 bases in between. The CDR3 contains 12 residues.

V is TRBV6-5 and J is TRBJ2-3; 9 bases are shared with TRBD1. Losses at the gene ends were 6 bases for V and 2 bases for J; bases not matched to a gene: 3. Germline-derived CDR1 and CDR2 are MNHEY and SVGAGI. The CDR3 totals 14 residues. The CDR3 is CASRWTGATDTQYF. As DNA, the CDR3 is TGTGCCAGCAGGTGGACAGGGGCCACAGATACGCAGTATTTT.

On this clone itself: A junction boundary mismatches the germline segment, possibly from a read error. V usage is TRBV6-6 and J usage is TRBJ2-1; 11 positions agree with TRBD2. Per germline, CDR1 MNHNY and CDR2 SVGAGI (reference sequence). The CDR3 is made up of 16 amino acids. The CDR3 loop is CASSNSLAGEDNEQFF. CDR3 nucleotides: TGTGCCAGCAGTAACTCACTAGCGGGAGAGGACAATGAGCAGTTCTTC.